This is a list of T cell receptor beta chains from one sample in a study of T cells in Graves' hyperthyroidism and ophthalmopathy. MiXCR was run by TCRdb on the multiplex PCR reads, yielding one entry per CDR3 protein. The sample yields hundreds of thousands of distinct CDR3 sequences, 38% seen once. Sample: blood. The receptors were gathered from a man in his late teens or twenties with Graves' hyperthyroidism. The CDR3 runs from the conserved cysteine through the conserved F or W. The D gene is left open where the match is weak. Clone size, where shown, is once, few, many, or a class for clones that have expanded.

J gene,D gene,clone size,V gene,CDR3 protein,CDR3 DNA
TRBJ1-5,TRBD1,-,TRBV7-2,CASSSLGTGYSNQPQHF,TGTGCCAGCAGCTCACTCGGGACAGGGTATAGCAATCAGCCCCAGCATTTT
TRBJ2-5,-,many,TRBV7-8,CASSLEPQETQYF,TGTGCCAGCAGCTTAGAGCCACAAGAGACCCAGTACTTC
TRBJ2-5,TRBD2,few,TRBV19,CASRSRTSGIAETQYF,TGTGCCAGTAGATCTCGGACTAGCGGGATTGCGGAGACCCAGTACTTC
TRBJ2-5,TRBD1,many,TRBV29-1,CSVAGTDQETQYF,TGCAGCGTTGCAGGGACAGACCAAGAGACCCAGTACTTC
TRBJ1-5,-,-,TRBV7-2,CASSRQASQMPQHF,TGTGCCAGCAGCCGACAGGCGTCACAGATGCCCCAGCATTTT
TRBJ1-5,-,-,TRBV6-1,CATQREADQPQHF,TGTGCCACGCAACGAGAGGCTGATCAGCCCCAGCATTTT
TRBJ2-7,-,-,TRBV19,CASSIEGTARAYEQYF,TGTGCCAGTAGTATAGAGGGCACTGCCCGAGCCTACGAGCAGTACTTC
TRBJ1-2,-,-,TRBV20-1,CSAPRDGYTF,TGCAGTGCTCCCAGGGACGGCTACACCTTC
TRBJ1-1,TRBD1,-,TRBV7-3,CASSWDREAVGTEAFF,TGTGCCAGCAGCTGGGACAGGGAAGCTGTGGGCACTGAAGCTTTCTTT
TRBJ1-5,-,-,TRBV5-1,CASSLNANQPQHF,TGCGCCAGCAGCTTGAATGCGAATCAGCCCCAGCATTTT
TRBJ2-5,TRBD2,many,TRBV20-1,CSARGLAEETQYF,TGCAGTGCTCGGGGACTAGCGGAAGAGACCCAGTACTTC
TRBJ1-2,TRBD1,few,TRBV2,CASSYRGQNGYTF,TGTGCCAGCAGTTACAGGGGGCAGAATGGCTACACCTTC
TRBJ1-5,-,-,TRBV20-1,CSAARTDGNQPQHF,TGCAGTGCCGCTCGGACAGATGGCAATCAGCCCCAGCATTTT
TRBJ1-6,-,-,TRBV7-9,CASSPTPGDNSPLHF,TGTGCCAGCAGCCCTACTCCCGGGGATAATTCACCCCTCCACTTT
TRBJ1-2,-,-,TRBV7-9,CASSQVLGGRGYTF,TGCGCCAGCAGCCAAGTTCTGGGGGGAAGAGGCTACACCTTC
TRBJ1-1,-,many,TRBV19,CASEPGRNTEAFF,TGTGCCAGTGAACCTGGACGGAACACTGAAGCTTTCTTT
TRBJ1-4,TRBD1,few,TRBV7-9,CASSEPGQIKEKLFF,TGTGCCAGCAGCGAACCGGGACAGATAAAGGAAAAACTGTTTTTT
TRBJ1-2,TRBD1,-,TRBV5-5,CASSLGRGLDGYTF,TGTGCCAGCAGCTTGGGCAGGGGGCTGGACGGCTACACCTTC
TRBJ1-6,-,-,TRBV10-3,CAISDGGSGSPLHF,TGTGCCATCAGTGACGGGGGTTCGGGTTCACCCCTCCACTTT
TRBJ2-7,TRBD1,-,TRBV29-1,CSAEGGTGGGEQYF,TGCAGCGCCGAAGGCGGGACAGGGGGCGGCGAGCAGTACTTC
TRBJ1-6,-,-,TRBV28,CASSRGEYNSPLHF,TGTGCCAGCAGCCGGGGGGAATATAATTCACCCCTCCACTTT
TRBJ1-2,-,many,TRBV12-3/TRBV12-4,CASSFSGGYTF,TGTGCCAGCAGTTTCTCCGGCGGCTACACCTTC
TRBJ1-5,-,many,TRBV7-2,CASSLNAIPAPQHF,TGTGCCAGCAGCTTGAACGCGATCCCCGCGCCCCAGCATTTT
TRBJ1-1,TRBD1,-,TRBV7-9,CASRNRSGGGTEAFF,TGTGCCAGCAGAAACCGCTCAGGGGGCGGCACTGAAGCTTTCTTT
TRBJ1-2,TRBD1,-,TRBV29-1,CSVGRGVGDSPYGYTF,TGCAGCGTTGGGAGGGGGGTTGGGGACAGCCCGTATGGCTACACCTTC
TRBJ2-5,-,many,TRBV19,CASSIRGSETQYF,TGTGCCAGTAGTATCCGGGGCTCCGAGACCCAGTACTTC
TRBJ1-3,TRBD1,many,TRBV29-1,CSVATGDYSGNTIYF,TGCAGCGTTGCGACAGGGGACTACTCTGGAAACACCATATATTTT